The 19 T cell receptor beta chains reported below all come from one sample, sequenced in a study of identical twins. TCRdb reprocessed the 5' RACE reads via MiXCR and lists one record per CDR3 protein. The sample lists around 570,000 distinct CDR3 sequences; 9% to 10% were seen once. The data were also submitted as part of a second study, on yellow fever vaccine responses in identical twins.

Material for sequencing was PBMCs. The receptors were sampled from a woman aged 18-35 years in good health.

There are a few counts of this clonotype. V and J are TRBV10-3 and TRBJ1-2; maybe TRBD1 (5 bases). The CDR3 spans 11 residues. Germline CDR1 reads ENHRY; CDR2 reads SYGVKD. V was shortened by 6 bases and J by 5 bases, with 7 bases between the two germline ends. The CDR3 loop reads CAIRGVYGYTF. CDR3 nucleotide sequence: TGTGCCATCAGAGGGGTTTATGGCTACACCTTC.

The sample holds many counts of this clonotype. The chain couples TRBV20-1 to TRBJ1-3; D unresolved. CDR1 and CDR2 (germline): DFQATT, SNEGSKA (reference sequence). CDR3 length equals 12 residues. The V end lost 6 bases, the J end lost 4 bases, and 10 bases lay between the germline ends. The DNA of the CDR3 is TGCAGTGCCGACACGATGGGAAACACCATATATTTT. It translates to CSADTMGNTIYF.

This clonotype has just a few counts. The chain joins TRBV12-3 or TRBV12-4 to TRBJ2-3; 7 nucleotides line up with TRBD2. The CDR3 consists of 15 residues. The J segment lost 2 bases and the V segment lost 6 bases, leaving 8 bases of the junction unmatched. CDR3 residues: CASRPGLYLTDTQYF. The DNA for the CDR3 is TGTGCCAGCAGACCGGGACTATACCTCACAGATACGCAGTATTTT.

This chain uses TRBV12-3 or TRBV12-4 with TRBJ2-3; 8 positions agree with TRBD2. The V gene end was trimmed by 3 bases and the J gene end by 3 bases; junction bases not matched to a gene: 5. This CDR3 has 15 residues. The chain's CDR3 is CASSFEAGGTDTQYF. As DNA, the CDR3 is TGTGCCAGCAGTTTTGAGGCGGGAGGAACAGATACGCAGTATTTT.

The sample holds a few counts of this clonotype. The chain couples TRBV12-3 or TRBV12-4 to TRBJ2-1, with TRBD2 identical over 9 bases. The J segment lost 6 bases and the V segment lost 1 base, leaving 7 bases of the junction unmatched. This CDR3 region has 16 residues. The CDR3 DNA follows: TGTGCCAGCAGTTTAGTCCCCGGGACTAGCCTCAATGAGCAGTTCTTC. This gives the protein CASSLVPGTSLNEQFF.

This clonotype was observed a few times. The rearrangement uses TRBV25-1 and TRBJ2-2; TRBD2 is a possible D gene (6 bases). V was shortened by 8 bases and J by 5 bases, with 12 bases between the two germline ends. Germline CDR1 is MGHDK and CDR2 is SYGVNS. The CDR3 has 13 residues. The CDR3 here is CASSLRETGELFF. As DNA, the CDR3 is TGTGCCAGCTCATTGCGGGAAACCGGGGAGCTGTTTTTT.

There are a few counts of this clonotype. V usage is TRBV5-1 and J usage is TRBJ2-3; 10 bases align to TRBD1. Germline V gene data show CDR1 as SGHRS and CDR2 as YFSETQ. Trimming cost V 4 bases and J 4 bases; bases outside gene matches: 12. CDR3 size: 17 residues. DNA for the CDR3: TGCGCCAGCAGCCCAAGAACCGACAGGGGGCCGTCAGATACGCAGTATTTT. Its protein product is CASSPRTDRGPSDTQYF.

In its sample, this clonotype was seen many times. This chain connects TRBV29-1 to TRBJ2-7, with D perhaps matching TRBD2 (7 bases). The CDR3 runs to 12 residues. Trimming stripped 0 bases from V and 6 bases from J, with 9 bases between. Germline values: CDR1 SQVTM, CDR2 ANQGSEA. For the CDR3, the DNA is TGCAGCGTTGAAGAGGGGGGGCTCGAGCAGTACTTC. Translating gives CSVEEGGLEQYF.

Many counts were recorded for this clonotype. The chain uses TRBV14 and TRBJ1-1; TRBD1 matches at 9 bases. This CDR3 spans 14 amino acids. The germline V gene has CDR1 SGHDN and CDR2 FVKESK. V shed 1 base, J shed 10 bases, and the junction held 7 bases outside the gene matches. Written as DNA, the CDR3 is TGTGCCAGCAGCCAAGCGACAGGGGGTCGGGCAGCTTTCTTT. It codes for CASSQATGGRAAFF.

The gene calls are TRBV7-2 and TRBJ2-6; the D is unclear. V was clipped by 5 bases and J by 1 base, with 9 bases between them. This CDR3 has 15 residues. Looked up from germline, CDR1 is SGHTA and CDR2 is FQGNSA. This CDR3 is CASSRLPSGANVLTF. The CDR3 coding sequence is TGTGCCAGCAGCCGACTGCCATCTGGGGCCAACGTCCTGACTTTC.

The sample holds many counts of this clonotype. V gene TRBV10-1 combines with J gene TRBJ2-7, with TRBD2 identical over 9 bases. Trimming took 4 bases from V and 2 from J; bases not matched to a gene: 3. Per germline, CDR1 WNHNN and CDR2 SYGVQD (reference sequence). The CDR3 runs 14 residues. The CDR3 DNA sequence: TGCGCCAGCAGTGGATCTAGCGGGGCCTACGAGCAGTACTTC. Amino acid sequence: CASSGSSGAYEQYF.

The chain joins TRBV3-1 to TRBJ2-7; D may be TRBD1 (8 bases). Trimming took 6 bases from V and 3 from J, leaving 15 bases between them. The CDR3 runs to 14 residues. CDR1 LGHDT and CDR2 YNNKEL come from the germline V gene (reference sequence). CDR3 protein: CASRESGTGYEQYF. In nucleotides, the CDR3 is TGTGCCAGCAGAGAAAGCGGGACAGGCTACGAGCAGTACTTC.

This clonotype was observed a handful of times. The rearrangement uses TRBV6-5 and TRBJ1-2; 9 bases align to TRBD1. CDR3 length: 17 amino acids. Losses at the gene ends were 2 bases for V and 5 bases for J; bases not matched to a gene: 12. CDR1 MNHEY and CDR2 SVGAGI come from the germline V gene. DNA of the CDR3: TGTGCCAGCAGTTACGCGGGACAGGGTTTCTCTTTATATGGCTACACCTTC. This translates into CASSYAGQGFSLYGYTF.

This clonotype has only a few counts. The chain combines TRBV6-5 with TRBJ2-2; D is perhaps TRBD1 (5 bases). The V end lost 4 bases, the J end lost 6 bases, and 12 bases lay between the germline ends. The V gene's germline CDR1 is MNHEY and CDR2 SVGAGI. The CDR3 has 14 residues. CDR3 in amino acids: CASSFDRGSGELFF. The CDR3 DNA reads TGTGCCAGCAGTTTTGATAGGGGCTCCGGGGAGCTGTTTTTT.

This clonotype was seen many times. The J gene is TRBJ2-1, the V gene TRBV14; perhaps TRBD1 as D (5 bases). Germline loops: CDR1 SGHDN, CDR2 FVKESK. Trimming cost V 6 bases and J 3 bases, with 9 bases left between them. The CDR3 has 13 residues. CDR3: CASSGRVYNEQFF. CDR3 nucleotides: TGTGCCAGCAGTGGCAGGGTCTACAATGAGCAGTTCTTC.

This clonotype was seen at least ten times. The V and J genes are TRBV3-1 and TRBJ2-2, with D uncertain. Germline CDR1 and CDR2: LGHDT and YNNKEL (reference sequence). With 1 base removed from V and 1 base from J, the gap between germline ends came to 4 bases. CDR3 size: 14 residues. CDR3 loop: CASSQAGNTGELFF. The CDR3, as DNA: TGTGCCAGCAGCCAAGCAGGGAACACCGGGGAGCTGTTTTTT.

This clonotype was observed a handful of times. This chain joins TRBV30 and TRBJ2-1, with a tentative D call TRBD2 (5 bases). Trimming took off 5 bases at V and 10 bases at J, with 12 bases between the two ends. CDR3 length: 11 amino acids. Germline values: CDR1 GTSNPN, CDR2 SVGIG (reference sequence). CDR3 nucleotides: TGTGCCTGGTACCGGGGTGGGGAGCAGTTCTTC. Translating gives CAWYRGGEQFF. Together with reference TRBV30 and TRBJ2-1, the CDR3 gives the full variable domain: SQTIHQWPATLVQPVGSPLSLECTVEGTSNPNLYWYRQAAGRGLQLLFYSVGIGQISSEVPQNLSASRPQDRQFILSSKKLLLSDSGFYLCAWYRGGEQFFGPGTRLTVL.

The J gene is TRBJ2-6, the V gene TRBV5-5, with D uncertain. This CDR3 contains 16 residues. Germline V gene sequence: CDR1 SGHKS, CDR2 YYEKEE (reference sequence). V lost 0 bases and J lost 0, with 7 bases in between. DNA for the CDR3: TGTGCCAGCAGCTTGGCGGTCAACTCTGGGGCCAACGTCCTGACTTTC. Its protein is CASSLAVNSGANVLTF.

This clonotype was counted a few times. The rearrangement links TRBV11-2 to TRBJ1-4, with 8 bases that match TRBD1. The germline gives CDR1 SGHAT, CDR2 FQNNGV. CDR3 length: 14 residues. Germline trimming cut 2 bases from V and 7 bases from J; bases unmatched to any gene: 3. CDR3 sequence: CASSLTGGAEKLFF. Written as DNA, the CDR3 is TGTGCCAGCAGCTTAACAGGGGGAGCTGAAAAACTGTTTTTT.